The clone carrying this TCR beta chain was counted only a few times. Its antigen is not known. V shed 5 bases and J 3 bases; nucleotides not matched to a gene: 5. This CDR3 spans 14 amino acids. Germline CDR1 is SEHNR and CDR2 is FQNEAQ (reference sequence). The sample originates from a study of identical twins. Findings and limits, study-wide: High-abundance cord blood beta clonotypes had fewer insertions; memory repertoires showed none.

Unique molecular identifiers were present on the cDNA, and a universal primer site came from template switching. A single record per CDR3 protein comes from TCRdb applying MiXCR to the 5' RACE reads. Of a few hundred thousand distinct CDR3 sequences listed, more than 6.5% are singletons. These data also formed part of another study, on yellow fever vaccine responses in identical twins.

The sequence was collected from a woman aged 18-30 years in good health. Source material: memory (CD45RO+) T cells sorted from blood. The rearrangement links TRBV7-9 to TRBJ2-7, with 9 bases matching TRBD1. CDR3 loop: CASSPGQGDYEQYF. Written as DNA, the CDR3 is TGTGCCAGCAGCCCGGGACAGGGAGACTACGAGCAGTACTTC.